This T cell receptor (beta chain) emerged from a study of blood T cell repertoires in COVID-19. Across the whole study: Specimens from acute and convalescent COVID-19 originated in the United States, Italy and Spain.

The V end was cut by 6 bases, the J end by 1 base, with 9 bases between. This CDR3 region has 13 residues. Germline V gene lookup returns CDR1 MNHEY and CDR2 SVGAGI. Produced via immunoSEQ multiplex PCR; TCRdb's table is partial and in-frame only. The sample lists approximately 210,000 clones; about 80% were seen once. In this sample, this clone turned up a few times. Sequencing used peripheral blood. The chain joins TRBV6-5 to TRBJ1-1; D gene ambiguous. The sequence was collected from a woman older than 75 with COVID-19, enrolled during active disease. CDR3 nucleotide sequence: TGTGCCAGCAGGACGCACAGGAACACTGAAGCTTTCTTT. It translates to CASRTHRNTEAFF.